A selection of T cell receptor beta chains follows, all from one sample in a study of blood T cell repertoires in COVID-19. Clones were read by immunoSEQ multiplex PCR, and TCRdb kept only the in-frame ones, dropping some. This repertoire shows 35,000 to 50,000 clones, 86% found once; its top ten account for 55% to 60%. The material sequenced was peripheral blood. These receptors originate from a man between 70 and 80 years old with acute or convalescent COVID-19. The CDR3 runs from the conserved cysteine through the conserved F or W. Fields, in order: V gene, CDR3 protein.

TRBV2 | CASSVGGREYSPLHF
TRBV5-8 | CASSLVDGRTEAFF
TRBV29-1 | CSALHSGTGMENEQFF
TRBV12-3/TRBV12-4 | CASNRDYTYEQYF
TRBV30 | CAGRGGNGYTF
TRBV2 | CASSEGTGFEETQYF
TRBV24-1 | CATSSFRDRAQETQYF
TRBV7-2 | CASTKAAGGSQPQHF
TRBV3-1/TRBV3-2 | CASSQAGTGEAFF
TRBV7-2 | CASSPGGVRYEQYF
TRBV19 | CASSIGGPLYNEQFF
TRBV9 | CASSLRGETDTQYF
TRBV18 | CASSPGLTNEQFF
TRBV10-3 | CAISEGPGGNTEAFF
TRBV6-2/TRBV6-3 | CASRPIGPRSNQPQHF
TRBV9 | CASSVAGRNSPLHF
TRBV6-6 | CASSFQGDNQPQHF
TRBV19 | CASRSREGSGNTEAFF
TRBV7-9 | CASSSGQGKTEAFF
TRBV3-1/TRBV3-2 | CASSPVAGETQYF
TRBV19 | CASSTPPGQVIYEQYF
TRBV5-4 | CASSPLRFSGANVLTF
TRBV9 | CASSAGPPGGPTEAFF
TRBV7-2 | CASSYSGTGTPEQYF
TRBV18 | CASSPLLAAGGITDTQYF
TRBV5-1 | CASSSDYYNEQFF
TRBV10-1 | CASSDYQPQHF
TRBV7-3 | CASSLRSGANTGELFF
TRBV3-1/TRBV3-2 | CASSQRGRVYNEQFF
TRBV4-3 | CASSRGLAGGADTQYF
TRBV7-2 | CASSGDRVQPQHF
TRBV4-1 | CASSQGQLATDTQYF
TRBV9 | CASSVTTNEKLFF
TRBV5-1 | CASSLGVETQYF
TRBV6-1 | CASSDLGQTYEQYF
TRBV12-3/TRBV12-4 | CASRVGTDGEQYF
TRBV9 | CASSVEDGGGSETQYF
TRBV19 | CASSPTRDTPEAFF
TRBV7-2 | CASSPAEGQGVNEQFF
TRBV7-9 | CASSPPGGSEQFF
TRBV30 | CAWSVTGQGSYEQYF
TRBV5-5 | CASSFSPGRENGYTF
TRBV21-1 | CASSVLAGGYEQYF
TRBV27 | CASSTSGTGLGPQHF
TRBV11-3 | CASSLSYNEQFF
TRBV19 | CASVDRASQGYTF
TRBV28 | CASGRPGGFSPLHF
TRBV3-1/TRBV3-2 | CASSHRDSPSYEQYF
TRBV19 | CASSTGQEISYEQYF
TRBV5-1 | CASSLGQVGNTIYF
TRBV5-1 | CASSFGLAASYEQYF
TRBV6-1 | CASSESPRARAFF